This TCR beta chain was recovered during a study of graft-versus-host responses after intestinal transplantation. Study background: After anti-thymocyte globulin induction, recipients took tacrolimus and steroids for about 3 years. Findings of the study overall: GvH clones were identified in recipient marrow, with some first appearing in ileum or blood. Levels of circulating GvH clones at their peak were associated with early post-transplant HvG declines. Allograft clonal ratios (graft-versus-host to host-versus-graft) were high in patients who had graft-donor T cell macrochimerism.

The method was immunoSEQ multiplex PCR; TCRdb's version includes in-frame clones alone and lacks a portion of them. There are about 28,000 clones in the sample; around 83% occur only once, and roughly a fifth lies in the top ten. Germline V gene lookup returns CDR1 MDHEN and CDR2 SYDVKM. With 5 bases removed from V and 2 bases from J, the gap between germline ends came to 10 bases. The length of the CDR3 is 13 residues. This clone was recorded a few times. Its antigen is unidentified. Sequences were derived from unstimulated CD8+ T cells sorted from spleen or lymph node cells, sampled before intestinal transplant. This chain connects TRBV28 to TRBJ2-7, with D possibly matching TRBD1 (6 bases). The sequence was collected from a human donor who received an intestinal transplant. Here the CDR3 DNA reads TGTGCCAGCAGTCGCAGGGGTACCTACGAGCAGTACTTC. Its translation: CASSRRGTYEQYF.